This T cell receptor beta chain was found in a study of T-cell reconstitution after alpha-beta-depleted transplantation in children. From germline, CDR1 is SNHLY and CDR2 FYNNEI. The CDR3 sequence is 13 residues long. Trimming took 3 bases from V and 7 from J, leaving 9 bases between them. Study-level findings and limits: T-cell numbers and diversity one year post-transplant derived largely from freshly generated T cells. After transplant, high TCRbeta diversity at day 60 in some patients arose from surviving recipient T cells and thymic progenitors. Several hundred graft clones that had expanded were reportedly the source of alpha-beta T cells about two months after transplant.

This clonotype was observed a handful of times. Its matching antigen is unknown. Unique molecular identifiers were incorporated during preparation of the TCRbeta library. MiXCR, applied by TCRdb to the PCR reads, yields one record per CDR3 protein. The sample contains about 1,000,000 distinct CDR3 sequences, under 30% of which appear only once. The chain uses TRBV2 and TRBJ2-2; maybe TRBD1 (6 bases). This sequence originates from a boy younger than two who had a stem cell transplant for SCID, so the T cells may come from the graft donor. Source: PBMCs, mostly from graft donor cells, taken 360 days after TCRalphabeta/CD19-depleted stem cell transplant. The CDR3 bases are TGTGCCAGCAGTGATGGGGGACACGGGGAGCTGTTTTTT. This translates into CASSDGGHGELFF. Full variable domain (outside the CDR3, taken from reference TRBV2 and TRBJ2-2): EPEVTQTPSHQVTQMGQEVILRCVPISNHLYFYWYRQILGQKVEFLVSFYNNEISEKSEIFDDQFSVERPDGSNFTLKIRSTKLEDSAMYFCASSDGGHGELFFGEGSRLTVL.